The T cell receptor beta chain described here comes from a study of CD8+ T cells in alopecia areata. Overall study findings and caveats: How baseline CD8+ expansion relates to response remains uncertain (there was one nonresponder).

Noted treatment: oral pan-JAK inhibitor, 5-10 mg twice daily. Peripheral blood and lesional scalp punch biopsies came from alopecia areata patients. Germline trimming cut 4 bases from V and 6 bases from J; bases unmatched to any gene: 12. The CDR3 has 15 residues. Germline V CDR1 and CDR2: GTSNPN, SVGIG (reference sequence). Extracted from the samples, RNA was reverse transcribed into cDNA to serve as the sequencing template. Assay used: immunoSEQ multiplex PCR; TCRdb lists only in-frame clones, some missing. Of over 60,000 clones listed, about half are singletons. As regards this clone: The antigen remains undetermined.

The V and J genes are TRBV30 and TRBJ2-1; 7 nucleotides align to TRBD1. The TCR sequence derives from a human donor with alopecia areata. The sequences come from CD8+ T cells sorted from blood, collected at approximately week 36, from a patient treated with tofacitinib. CDR3 sequence: CAWIPQGELGNEQFF. CDR3 DNA: TGTGCCTGGATTCCCCAGGGGGAGCTGGGCAATGAGCAGTTCTTC.